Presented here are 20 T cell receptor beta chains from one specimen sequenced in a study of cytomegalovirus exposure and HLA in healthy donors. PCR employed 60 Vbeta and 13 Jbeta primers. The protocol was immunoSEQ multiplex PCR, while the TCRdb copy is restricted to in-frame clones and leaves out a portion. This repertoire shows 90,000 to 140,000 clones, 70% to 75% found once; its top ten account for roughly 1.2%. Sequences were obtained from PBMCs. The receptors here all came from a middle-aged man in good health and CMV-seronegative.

The CDR3 here is CASSLGWRGNSGNTIYF. The CDR3 region has the DNA TGTGCCAGCAGCTTAGGGTGGCGGGGAAACTCTGGAAACACCATATATTTT. The chain combines TRBV7-6 with TRBJ1-3; D is unresolved. This CDR3 comprises 17 residues. CDR1 SGHVS and CDR2 FNYEAQ come from the germline V gene. Trimming removed 1 base at V and 0 bases at J, with 13 bases between.

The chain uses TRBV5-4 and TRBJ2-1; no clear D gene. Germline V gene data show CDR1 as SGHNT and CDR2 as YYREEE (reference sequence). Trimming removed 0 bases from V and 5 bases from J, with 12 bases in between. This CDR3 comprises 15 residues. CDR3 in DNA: TGTGCCAGCAGCTTGGGACCTAGTTCCCACAATGAGCAGTTCTTC. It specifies CASSLGPSSHNEQFF.

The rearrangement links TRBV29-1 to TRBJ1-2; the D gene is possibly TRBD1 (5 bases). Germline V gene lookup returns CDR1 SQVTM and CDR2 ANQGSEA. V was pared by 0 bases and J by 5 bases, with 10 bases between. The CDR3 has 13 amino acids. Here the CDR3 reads CSVEEPGRYGYTF. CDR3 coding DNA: TGCAGCGTTGAAGAGCCAGGGCGGTATGGCTACACCTTC.

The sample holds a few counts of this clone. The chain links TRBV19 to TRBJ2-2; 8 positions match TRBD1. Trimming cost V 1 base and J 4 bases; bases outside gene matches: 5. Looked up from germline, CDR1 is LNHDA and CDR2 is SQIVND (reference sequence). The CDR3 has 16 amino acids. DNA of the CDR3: TGTGCCAGTAGTATAGTAGGGACAGGTCGCACCGGGGAGCTGTTTTTT. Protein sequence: CASSIVGTGRTGELFF.

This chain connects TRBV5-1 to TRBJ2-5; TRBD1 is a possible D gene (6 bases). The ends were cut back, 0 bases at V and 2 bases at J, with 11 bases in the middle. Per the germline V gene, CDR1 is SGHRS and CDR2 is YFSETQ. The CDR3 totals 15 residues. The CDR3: CASSLAAGQQETQYF. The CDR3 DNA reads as TGCGCCAGCAGCTTGGCCGCTGGACAGCAAGAGACCCAGTACTTC.

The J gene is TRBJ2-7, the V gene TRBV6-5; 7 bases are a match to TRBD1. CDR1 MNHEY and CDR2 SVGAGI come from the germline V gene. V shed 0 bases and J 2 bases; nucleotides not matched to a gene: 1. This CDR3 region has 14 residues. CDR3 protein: CASSYSGTAYEQYF. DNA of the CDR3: TGTGCCAGCAGTTACTCCGGGACAGCCTACGAGCAGTACTTC.

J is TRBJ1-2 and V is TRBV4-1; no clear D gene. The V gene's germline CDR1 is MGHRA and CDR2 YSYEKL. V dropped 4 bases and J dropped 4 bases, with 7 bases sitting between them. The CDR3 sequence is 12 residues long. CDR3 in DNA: TGCGCCAGCAGCCCCCGAGGCTATGGCTACACCTTC. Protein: CASSPRGYGYTF.

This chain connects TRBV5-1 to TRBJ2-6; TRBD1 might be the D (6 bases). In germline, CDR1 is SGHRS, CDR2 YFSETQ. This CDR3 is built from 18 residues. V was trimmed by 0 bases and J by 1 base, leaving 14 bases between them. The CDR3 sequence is CASSLVGRGQSGANVLTF. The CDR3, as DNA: TGCGCCAGCAGCTTGGTCGGCAGGGGACAATCTGGGGCCAACGTCCTGACTTTC.

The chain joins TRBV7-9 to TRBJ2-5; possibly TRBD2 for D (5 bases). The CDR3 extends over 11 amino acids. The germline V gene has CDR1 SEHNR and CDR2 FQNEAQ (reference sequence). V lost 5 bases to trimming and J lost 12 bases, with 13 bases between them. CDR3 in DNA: TGTGCCAGCAGCCTGGGATTGGAGGAGTACTTC. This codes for CASSLGLEEYF.

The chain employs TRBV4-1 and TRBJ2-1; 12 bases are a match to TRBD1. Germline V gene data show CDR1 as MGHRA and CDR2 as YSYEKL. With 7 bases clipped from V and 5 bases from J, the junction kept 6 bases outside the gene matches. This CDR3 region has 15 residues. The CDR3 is CASIGTGGDHNEQFF. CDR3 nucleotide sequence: TGCGCCAGCATCGGGACAGGGGGCGACCACAATGAGCAGTTCTTC.

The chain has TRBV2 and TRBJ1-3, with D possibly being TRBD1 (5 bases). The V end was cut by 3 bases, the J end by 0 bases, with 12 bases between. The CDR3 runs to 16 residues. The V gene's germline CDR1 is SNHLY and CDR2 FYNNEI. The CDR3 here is CASSETGLDSGNTIYF. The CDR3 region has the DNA TGTGCCAGCAGTGAGACGGGACTTGACTCTGGAAACACCATATATTTT. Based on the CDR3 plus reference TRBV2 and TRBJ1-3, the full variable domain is EPEVTQTPSHQVTQMGQEVILRCVPISNHLYFYWYRQILGQKVEFLVSFYNNEISEKSEIFDDQFSVERPDGSNFTLKIRSTKLEDSAMYFCASSETGLDSGNTIYFGEGSWLTVV.

The CDR3 reads CASLRDSNSYEQYF. In nucleotides, the CDR3 is TGTGCCAGCCTACGGGACAGCAACTCATACGAGCAGTACTTC. V is TRBV7-9 and J is TRBJ2-7; 7 nucleotides align to TRBD1. Germline trimming cut 8 bases from V and 4 bases from J; bases unmatched to any gene: 11. The CDR3 extends over 14 amino acids. The germline gives CDR1 SEHNR, CDR2 FQNEAQ (reference sequence).

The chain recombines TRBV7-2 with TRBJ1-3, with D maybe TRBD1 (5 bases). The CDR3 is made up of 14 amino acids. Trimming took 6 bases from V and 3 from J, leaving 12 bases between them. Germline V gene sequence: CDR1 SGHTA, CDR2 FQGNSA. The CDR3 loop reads CASRIGQGGNTIYF. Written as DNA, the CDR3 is TGTGCCAGCAGAATTGGGCAGGGTGGAAACACCATATATTTT.

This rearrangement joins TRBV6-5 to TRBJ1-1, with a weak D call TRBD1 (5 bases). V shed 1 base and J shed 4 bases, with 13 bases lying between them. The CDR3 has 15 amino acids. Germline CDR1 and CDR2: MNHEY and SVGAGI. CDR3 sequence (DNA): TGTGCCAGCAGTTACTTCGGGGGGGTAGGCACTGAAGCTTTCTTT. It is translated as CASSYFGGVGTEAFF.

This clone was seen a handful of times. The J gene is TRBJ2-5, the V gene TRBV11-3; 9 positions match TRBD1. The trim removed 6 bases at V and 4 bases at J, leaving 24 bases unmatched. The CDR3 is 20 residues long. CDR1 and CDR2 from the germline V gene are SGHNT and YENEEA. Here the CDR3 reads CASSRWTGAASRKFGETQYF. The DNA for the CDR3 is TGTGCCAGCAGTCGTTGGACAGGGGCCGCGAGTAGGAAGTTCGGAGAGACCCAGTACTTC.

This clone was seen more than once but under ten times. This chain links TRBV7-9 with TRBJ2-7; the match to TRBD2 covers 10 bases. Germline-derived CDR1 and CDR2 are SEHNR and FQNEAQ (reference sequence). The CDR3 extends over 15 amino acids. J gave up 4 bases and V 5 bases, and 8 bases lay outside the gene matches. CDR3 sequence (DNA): TGTGCCAGCAGCGGGCGTAGCGGGGGGCGGTACGAGCAGTACTTC. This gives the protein CASSGRSGGRYEQYF.

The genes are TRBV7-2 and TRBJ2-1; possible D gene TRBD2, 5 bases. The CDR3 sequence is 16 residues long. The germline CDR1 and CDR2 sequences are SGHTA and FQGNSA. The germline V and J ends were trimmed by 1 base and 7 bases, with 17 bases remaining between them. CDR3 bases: TGTGCCAGCAGCTTAGAAAGCGGACCGATGAGTAATGAGCAGTTCTTC. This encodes CASSLESGPMSNEQFF.

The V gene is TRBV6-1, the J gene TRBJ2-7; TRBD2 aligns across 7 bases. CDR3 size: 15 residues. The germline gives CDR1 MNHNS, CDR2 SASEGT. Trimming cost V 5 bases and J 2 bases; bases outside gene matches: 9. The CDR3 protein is CASSSGTIGPYEQYF. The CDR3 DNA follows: TGTGCCAGCAGTTCCGGGACTATCGGACCCTACGAGCAGTACTTC.

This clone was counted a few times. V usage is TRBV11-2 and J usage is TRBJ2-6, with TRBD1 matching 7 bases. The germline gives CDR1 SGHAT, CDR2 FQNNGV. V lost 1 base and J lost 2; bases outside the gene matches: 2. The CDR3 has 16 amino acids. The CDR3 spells CASSLGDRAGANVLTF. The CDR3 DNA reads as TGTGCCAGCAGCTTAGGCGACAGGGCTGGGGCCAACGTCCTGACTTTC.

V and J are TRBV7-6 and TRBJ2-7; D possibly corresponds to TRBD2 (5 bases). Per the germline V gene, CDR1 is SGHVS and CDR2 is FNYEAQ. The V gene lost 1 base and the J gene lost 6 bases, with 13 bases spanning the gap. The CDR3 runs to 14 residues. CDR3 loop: CASSLDRRTGEQYF. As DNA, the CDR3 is TGTGCCAGCAGCTTAGATAGGAGGACGGGCGAGCAGTACTTC.